The next 3 T cell receptor beta chains were all read from a single sample in a study of blood T cell repertoires in COVID-19. TCRdb's copy holds only in-frame clones and misses some; the assay was immunoSEQ multiplex PCR. The sample holds about 59,000 clones, 91% seen once. Source material: peripheral blood. The receptors come from a human donor in a cohort sampled during active COVID-19.

The gene calls are TRBV11-2 and TRBJ2-1, with TRBD1 identical over 7 bases. The CDR3 covers 17 residues. Germline lookup yields CDR1 SGHAT and CDR2 FQNNGV. V lost 3 bases to trimming and J lost 7 bases; unmatched junction nucleotides: 15. The CDR3 DNA reads as TGTGCCAGCAGCTTTTCTCCGGGACAGATACTAGGAAATGAGCAGTTCTTC. As protein: CASSFSPGQILGNEQFF.

V is TRBV5-4 and J is TRBJ2-1; TRBD1 matches 8 bases. The V segment lost 10 bases and the J segment 4 bases; nucleotides outside the gene matches: 4. The CDR3 is 12 residues long. Germline V lookup: CDR1 SGHNT, CDR2 YYREEE (reference sequence). In DNA form, the CDR3 reads TGTGCCTCCTGGGACAGGTACAATGAGCAGTTCTTC. This translates into CASWDRYNEQFF. The variable domain in full, with the rest retrieved from reference TRBV5-4 and TRBJ2-1, is ETGVTQSPTHLIKTRGQQVTLRCSSQSGHNTVSWYQQALGQGPQFIFQYYREEENGRGNFPPRFSGLQFPNYSSELNVNALELDDSALYLCASWDRYNEQFFGPGTRLTVL.

V and J are TRBV4-3 and TRBJ1-4, with 7 bases aligning to TRBD1. V lost 0 bases, J lost 3 bases, and 13 bases stayed unmatched. CDR1 LGHNA and CDR2 YSLEER come from the germline V gene. CDR3 size: 19 residues. The DNA for the CDR3 is TGCGCCAGCAGCCAAGAAAGAGGACAGGTTTTGCGGGCTAATGAAAAACTGTTTTTT. This sequence encodes CASSQERGQVLRANEKLFF.